The 21 T cell receptor beta chains reported below all come from one sample, sequenced in a study of cytomegalovirus exposure and HLA in healthy donors. Primers for the PCR totalled 60 Vbeta and 13 Jbeta. Produced via immunoSEQ multiplex PCR; TCRdb's table is partial and in-frame only. The sample carries some 200,000 clones, 70% recorded once. The sequenced material came from PBMCs. Every receptor here comes from a man aged 40-55 years in good health and CMV-seropositive.

This chain connects TRBV7-2 to TRBJ1-3; tentative D call: TRBD1 (6 bases). CDR1 and CDR2 from the germline V gene are SGHTA and FQGNSA. CDR3 length equals 18 residues. V was trimmed by 5 bases and J by 0 bases, leaving 20 bases between them. The chain's CDR3 is CASSRGLLVQGSGNTIYF. In DNA, the CDR3 is TGTGCCAGCAGCCGGGGCCTACTGGTACAGGGCTCTGGAAACACCATATATTTT.

The chain links TRBV5-1 to TRBJ2-3, with D possibly matching TRBD1 (7 bases). The V end was cut by 4 bases, the J end by 2 bases, with 14 bases between. The CDR3 sequence is 15 residues long. From germline, CDR1 is SGHRS and CDR2 YFSETQ. The CDR3 sequence: CASSTRDRVTDTQYF. CDR3 nucleotide sequence: TGCGCCAGCAGCACGCGGGACAGAGTCACAGATACGCAGTATTTT. The entire variable domain, with the rest obtained from reference TRBV5-1 and TRBJ2-3, is as follows: KAGVTQTPRYLIKTRGQQVTLSCSPISGHRSVSWYQQTPGQGLQFLFEYFSETQRNKGNFPGRFSGRQFSNSRSEMNVSTLELGDSALYLCASSTRDRVTDTQYFGPGTRLTVL.

The CDR3 protein is CASSLGQTYNEQFF. CDR3 nucleotides: TGTGCCAGCAGCCTCGGACAGACTTACAATGAGCAGTTCTTC. V usage is TRBV7-8 and J usage is TRBJ2-1; possible D gene TRBD1, 6 bases. Germline V lookup: CDR1 SGHVS, CDR2 FQNEAQ. The V gene lost 5 bases and the J gene lost 4 bases, with 12 bases spanning the gap. The length of the CDR3 is 14 residues.

The chain is built from TRBV7-2 and TRBJ1-1; 9 nucleotides line up with TRBD1. V lost 1 base and J lost 1; bases outside the gene matches: 10. Germline V lookup: CDR1 SGHTA, CDR2 FQGNSA. CDR3 length: 18 residues. The CDR3 here is CASSLVEDRGSWNTEAFF. The CDR3 DNA follows: TGTGCCAGCAGCTTAGTTGAGGACAGGGGATCTTGGAACACTGAAGCTTTCTTT. Full variable domain (rest looked up from reference TRBV7-2 and TRBJ1-1): GAGVSQSPSNKVTEKGKDVELRCDPISGHTALYWYRQSLGQGLEFLIYFQGNSAPDKSGLPSDRFSAERTGGSVSTLTIQRTQQEDSAVYLCASSLVEDRGSWNTEAFFGQGTRLTVV.

J is TRBJ2-7 and V is TRBV5-1; D is possibly TRBD2 (5 bases). V lost 1 base and J 0 bases, leaving 11 bases between the germline ends. This CDR3 is 15 amino acids long. Germline loops: CDR1 SGHRS, CDR2 YFSETQ. The CDR3 reads CASSLNTGSSYEQYF. CDR3 sequence (DNA): TGCGCCAGCAGCTTGAATACGGGGAGCTCCTACGAGCAGTACTTC.

This clone was seen more than once but under ten times. The V and J genes are TRBV19 and TRBJ2-3, with a weak D call TRBD2 (6 bases). Trimming removed 3 bases from V and 1 base from J, with 14 bases in between. The CDR3 totals 16 residues. Per the germline V gene, CDR1 is LNHDA and CDR2 is SQIVND (reference sequence). In DNA, the CDR3 is TGTGCCAGTAGTATGGGCGGGGTTGGAGGCACAGATACGCAGTATTTT. Residues: CASSMGGVGGTDTQYF.

This clone was seen a handful of times. The CDR3 here is CASSYNSSPLHF. CDR3 coding DNA: TGTGCCAGCAGTTACAATAGCTCACCCCTCCACTTT. The chain links TRBV6-5 to TRBJ1-6; D remains ambiguous. V gave up 2 bases and J gave up 10 bases, with 6 bases separating them. The CDR3 runs to 12 residues. The germline CDR1 and CDR2 sequences are MNHEY and SVGAGI.

The V call is TRBV6-1, the J call TRBJ1-2, with D perhaps TRBD1 (6 bases). The length of the CDR3 is 17 residues. CDR1 is MNHNS, CDR2 SASEGT, per germline. V lost 4 bases and J 0 bases, leaving 18 bases between the germline ends. For the CDR3, the DNA is TGTGCCAGCAGTGTAGGGTTGGGGGGGCTAGCTAACTATGGCTACACCTTC. Translating it yields CASSVGLGGLANYGYTF.

The chain carries TRBV4-2 and TRBJ2-3, with TRBD2 identical over 7 bases. Germline CDR1 and CDR2: LGHNA and YNFKEQ. This CDR3 spans 17 amino acids. The V gene end was trimmed by 0 bases and the J gene end by 2 bases; junction bases not matched to a gene: 8. CDR3 nucleotides: TGTGCCAGCAGCCAAGATCGGTCTGGGGGGGTCACAGATACGCAGTATTTT. The encoded protein is CASSQDRSGGVTDTQYF.

CDR3 nucleotides: TGTGCCAGCAGCTTCACTCGGGGGATTTCGAAAGATACGCAGTATTTT. Encoded protein: CASSFTRGISKDTQYF. The rearrangement links TRBV9 to TRBJ2-3, with TRBD2 as a possible D gene (6 bases). The CDR3 sequence is 16 residues long. Germline V gene sequence: CDR1 SGDLS, CDR2 YYNGEE. The ends were cut back, 4 bases at V and 5 bases at J, with 20 bases in the middle.

CDR3 residues: CASSILFAGTGGYGYTF. In DNA, the CDR3 is TGTGCCAGTAGTATTTTATTTGCGGGGACAGGGGGCTATGGCTACACCTTC. The V and J genes are TRBV19 and TRBJ1-2; TRBD1 matches at 11 bases. Germline V gene data show CDR1 as LNHDA and CDR2 as SQIVND (reference sequence). The J segment lost 4 bases and the V segment lost 3 bases, leaving 10 bases of the junction unmatched. The CDR3 extends over 17 amino acids.

The genes are TRBV5-5 and TRBJ1-1; maybe TRBD1 (5 bases). The V gene lost 6 bases and the J gene lost 9 bases, with 15 bases spanning the gap. The CDR3 is 12 residues long. Germline CDR1 and CDR2: SGHKS and YYEKEE (reference sequence). The CDR3 spells CASTRVGWQAFF. In DNA, the CDR3 is TGTGCCAGCACCAGGGTCGGGTGGCAAGCTTTCTTT.

The chain is built from TRBV4-1 and TRBJ1-1, with D possibly TRBD1 on 5 matching bases. The CDR3 is 15 amino acids. Germline V gene sequence: CDR1 MGHRA, CDR2 YSYEKL. Trimming took off 0 bases at V and 1 base at J, with 9 bases between the two ends. The CDR3 DNA is TGCGCCAGCAGCCAAGATCAACAGGCGAACACTGAAGCTTTCTTT. This sequence encodes CASSQDQQANTEAFF.

The chain links TRBV4-2 to TRBJ1-1; D might be TRBD1 (6 bases). The germline V and J ends were trimmed by 4 bases and 0 bases, with 15 bases remaining between them. The CDR3 covers 16 residues. Germline-derived CDR1 and CDR2 are LGHNA and YNFKEQ. The DNA of the CDR3 is TGTGCCAGCAGCCCCGCGGACAGAGCAATGAACACTGAAGCTTTCTTT. It is translated as CASSPADRAMNTEAFF.

This clone has a handful of counts. The V gene is TRBV5-1, the J gene TRBJ2-1; 9 bases are a match to TRBD1. The ends lost 4 bases at V and 5 bases at J; junction bases unmatched: 10. Germline V gene data show CDR1 as SGHRS and CDR2 as YFSETQ. CDR3 length: 16 residues. This chain's CDR3 is CASSPGDRATDNEQFF. The CDR3 bases are TGCGCCAGCAGCCCCGGGGACAGGGCGACCGACAATGAGCAGTTCTTC.

This sequence joins TRBV5-1 and TRBJ2-7, with D possibly being TRBD1 (5 bases). This CDR3 region has 14 residues. The germline gives CDR1 SGHRS, CDR2 YFSETQ. Trimming shortened V by 3 bases and J by 2 bases, and 12 bases separated the two germline ends. The CDR3 DNA is TGCGCCAGCAGCTCAGGGAATTGGCCCTACGAGCAGTACTTC. Translated, it gives CASSSGNWPYEQYF.

V usage is TRBV19 and J usage is TRBJ2-1; D ambiguous. Germline CDR1 and CDR2: LNHDA and SQIVND (reference sequence). Trimming took off 7 bases at V and 5 bases at J, with 12 bases between the two ends. The CDR3 is 13 residues long. CDR3 sequence: CASNTYLNNEQFF. The CDR3 region has the DNA TGTGCCAGTAACACGTACCTGAACAATGAGCAGTTCTTC.

V gene TRBV5-1 combines with J gene TRBJ1-6; D remains ambiguous. Germline V gene data show CDR1 as SGHRS and CDR2 as YFSETQ. This CDR3 is built from 14 residues. V was shortened by 5 bases and J by 7 bases, with 13 bases between the two germline ends. The CDR3 DNA sequence: TGCGCCAGCAGGGAAGTTAGCGTAAATTCACCCCTCCACTTT. Translated, it gives CASREVSVNSPLHF.

This clone was counted only a few times. The chain is built from TRBV6-5 and TRBJ2-2; D gene unclear. The V end lost 7 bases, the J end lost 0 bases, and 9 bases lay between the germline ends. The germline gives CDR1 MNHEY, CDR2 SVGAGI. This CDR3 region has 14 residues. This CDR3 reads CASTPSANTGELFF. The CDR3 nucleotides read TGTGCCAGCACCCCTTCCGCGAACACCGGGGAGCTGTTTTTT.

In its sample, this clone was seen once. The chain couples TRBV18 to TRBJ2-2; D is undetermined. Germline assignment: CDR1 KGHSH and CDR2 LQKENI. Trimming cost V 3 bases and J 3 bases, with 8 bases left between them. This CDR3 has 14 residues. The CDR3 coding sequence is TGTGCCAGCTCACCGGGCCAAGACACCGGGGAGCTGTTTTTT. This encodes CASSPGQDTGELFF.

Comments on this clone: One junction end disagrees with the germline gene, perhaps due to a read error. This sequence joins TRBV25-1 and TRBJ1-1; the D gene is possibly TRBD1 (5 bases). Germline CDR1 reads MGHDK; CDR2 reads SYGVNS. The CDR3 runs 14 residues. In nucleotides, the CDR3 is TGTGCCAGCAGTGTGGACAAATCGAACGCTGAAGCTTTCTTT. This encodes CASSVDKSNAEAFF.